The clone carrying this T cell receptor (beta chain) was detected a few times. Germline V gene sequence: CDR1 LGHNA, CDR2 YSLEER. Trimming took 0 bases from V and 2 from J; bases not matched to a gene: 4. The CDR3 is made up of 16 amino acids. TCR beta CDR3 region amplification was performed from RNA transcripts. First-round RT-PCR targeting the TCR CDR3 was performed with the HTBI primer set. TCRdb reanalysed the multiplex PCR reads using MiXCR and keeps one entry per CDR3 protein. Of about 580,000 distinct CDR3 sequences in the sample, roughly 14% were seen once. The data derive from a study of T cells in Graves' hyperthyroidism and ophthalmopathy. Hyperthyroidism patients were newly diagnosed, had disease duration under 2 months, and were aged 18 to 65 years.

The receptor comes from a woman in her 30s with Graves' hyperthyroidism that later progressed to Graves' ophthalmopathy. Sequences were obtained from blood. V gene TRBV4-3 combines with J gene TRBJ2-7; 10 bases are shared with TRBD2. The CDR3 loop reads CASSQEEAGGPYEQYF. Here the CDR3 DNA reads TGCGCCAGCAGCCAAGAAGAAGCGGGAGGGCCCTACGAGCAGTACTTC.